This TCR beta chain derives from a study of T cell responses to AZD1222 COVID-19 vaccine. Study-wide findings and caveats: Females outnumbered males among donors, who were mostly white British; clonal diversity was possibly underestimated. The study reported that nearly half of spike-specific TCRs target unmutated variant regions.

Notes on this clone: The antigen is undetermined.

V lost 4 bases and J 4 bases, leaving 21 bases between the germline ends. The germline gives CDR1 SGHDT, CDR2 YYEEEE. This CDR3 has 17 residues. TCRdb's copy holds only in-frame clones and misses some; the assay was immunoSEQ multiplex PCR. The sample holds around 140,000 clones, roughly 92% seen once. The source of this sequence is an adult in good health. The gene calls are TRBV5-6 and TRBJ2-1, with TRBD2 as a possible D gene (5 bases). The sample was peripheral blood, taken on day 0 of AZD1222 vaccination. The CDR3 loop is CASSRGVGAEVYNEQFF. The CDR3 DNA is TGTGCCAGCAGCAGAGGCGTTGGCGCGGAGGTATACAATGAGCAGTTCTTC.